This T cell receptor (beta chain) originates from a study of T cell responses to AZD1222 COVID-19 vaccine. The study, taken as a whole, reports: Baseline serostatus was positive in only a handful of AZD1222 recipients.

In this sample, this clone turned up a few times. Its antigen is unidentified. CDR1 MDHEN and CDR2 SYDVKM come from the germline V gene. Trimming removed 6 bases at V and 4 bases at J, with 15 bases between. The CDR3 totals 14 residues. Sequenced by immunoSEQ multiplex PCR; TCRdb stores in-frame clones only, minus some. The sample lists roughly 250,000 clones; about 92% were seen once. This TCR was sampled from an adult in good health. Here the sequenced sample was peripheral blood, taken on day 0 of AZD1222 vaccination. The chain employs TRBV28 and TRBJ1-1; D may be TRBD1 (5 bases). CDR3 coding DNA: TGTGCCAGCAGCCCAAGGGTGGGGGGCACTGAAGCTTTCTTT. This sequence encodes CASSPRVGGTEAFF. Combining the CDR3 with reference TRBV28 and TRBJ1-1 gives the whole variable domain DVKVTQSSRYLVKRTGEKVFLECVQDMDHENMFWYRQDPGLGLRLIYFSYDVKMKEKGDIPEGYSVSREKKERFSLILESASTNQTSMYLCASSPRVGGTEAFFGQGTRLTVV.